This T cell receptor (beta chain) stems from a study of STAT5B mutations in CD4+ large granular lymphocyte leukemia. Controls came from buffy coats of healthy blood donors. V was trimmed by 2 bases and J by 1 base, leaving 9 bases between them. This CDR3 contains 15 residues. Germline V gene data show CDR1 as SGHTA and CDR2 as FQGNSA. Study-level results: 8/27 top patient clones versus 2/35 control clones were TRBV06-family. Without putative leukemic clones, patient CD4-sorted repertoires remained more clonal than healthy CD4+ repertoires.

As to this clone: As yet, its antigen is unknown.

This was a survey-level run. Sequencing was performed with immunoSEQ multiplex PCR; in TCRdb, only in-frame clones are kept and a portion is missing. The table has about 23,000 clones, 70% to 80% seen once. J is TRBJ2-1 and V is TRBV7-2, with unresolved D. The sequencing input was CD4+ T cells from blood buffy coats. The TCR sequence derives from a human donor in good health. DNA for the CDR3: TGTGCCAGCAGCTTAAGGTTGGCGTCCTACAATGAGCAGTTCTTC. Residues: CASSLRLASYNEQFF.